This T cell receptor (beta chain) originates from a study of blood T cell repertoires in COVID-19. Study overall: Samples representing acute and convalescent COVID-19 were sourced from the United States, Italy and Spain. Sources were T cells, B-cell-depleted T cells, or PBMCs; the material itself was cDNA or gDNA.

The germline V gene encodes CDR1 MDHEN and CDR2 SYDVKM. The V end was cut by 6 bases, the J end by 0 bases, with 9 bases between. The CDR3 runs 13 residues. In the original processing: The authors estimated nucleated cell counts from reference gene primer amplification. Clones were read by immunoSEQ multiplex PCR, and TCRdb kept only the in-frame ones, dropping some. V and J calls and clone size follow that table, whereas D and trimming were derived from the DNA. The sample consists of approximately 230,000 clones, approximately 90% of them appearing once. This chain joins TRBV28 and TRBJ2-7; D is possibly TRBD1 (6 bases). This clonotype originated in a man between 18 and 35 years old with active or convalescent COVID-19. The sample comprised peripheral blood. The CDR3 region is CASRRTDSYEQYF. DNA for the CDR3: TGTGCCAGCAGGAGGACAGACTCCTACGAGCAGTACTTC.